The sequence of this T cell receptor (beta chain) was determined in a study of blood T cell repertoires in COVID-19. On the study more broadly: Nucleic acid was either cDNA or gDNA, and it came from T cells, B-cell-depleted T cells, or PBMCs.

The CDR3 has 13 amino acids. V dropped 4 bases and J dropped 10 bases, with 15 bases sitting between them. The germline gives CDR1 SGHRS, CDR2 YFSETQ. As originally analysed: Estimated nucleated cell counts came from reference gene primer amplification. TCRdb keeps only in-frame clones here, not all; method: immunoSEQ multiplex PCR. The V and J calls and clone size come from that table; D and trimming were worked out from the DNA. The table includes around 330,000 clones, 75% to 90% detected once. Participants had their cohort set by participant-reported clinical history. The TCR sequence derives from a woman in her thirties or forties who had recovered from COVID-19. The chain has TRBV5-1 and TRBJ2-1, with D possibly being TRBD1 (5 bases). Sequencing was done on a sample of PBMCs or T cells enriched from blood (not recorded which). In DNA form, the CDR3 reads TGCGCCAGCAGCCGTCCGGACCAGGGAGAGCAGTTCTTC. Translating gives CASSRPDQGEQFF.